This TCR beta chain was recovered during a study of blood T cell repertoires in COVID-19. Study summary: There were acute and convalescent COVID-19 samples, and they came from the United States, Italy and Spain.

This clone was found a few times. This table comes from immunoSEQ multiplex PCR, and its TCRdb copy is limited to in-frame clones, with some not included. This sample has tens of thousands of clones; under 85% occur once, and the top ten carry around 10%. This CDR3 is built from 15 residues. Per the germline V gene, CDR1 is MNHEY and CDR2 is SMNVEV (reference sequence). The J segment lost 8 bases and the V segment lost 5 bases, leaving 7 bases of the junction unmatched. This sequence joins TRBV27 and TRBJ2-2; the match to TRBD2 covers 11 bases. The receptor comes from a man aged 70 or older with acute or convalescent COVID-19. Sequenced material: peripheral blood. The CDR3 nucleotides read TGTGCCAGCAGTCCTCTGACTAGCGGGGTAGGGGAGCTGTTTTTT. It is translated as CASSPLTSGVGELFF.